Given below is one TCR beta chain in context. Its binding antigen is unknown. The sample holds no much larger clone one base away, and base qualities are not on file. The CDR3 regions of human TCRbeta chains were subjected to immunosequencing. The original pipeline was this. TCRs in the repertoires were matched against a reference library of SARS-CoV-2-specific TCRs that had been generated with the MIRA antigen-specificity platform. Breadth was defined as the fraction of unique TCRs that were SARS-CoV-2-associated. Depth was defined as the fraction of total T cells that were SARS-CoV-2-associated. Using the MIRA data, each spike-specific TCR was assigned both to the spike region to which the TCR was reactive and to a CD4 or CD8 class. Log10-transformed breadth and depth values were compared by one-way ANOVA with Sidak's multiple comparisons tests. Drawn from immuneACCESS, this table holds only the in-frame rearrangements with V and J called that TCRdb kept. Clones are partly lost; checked studies trace under half to an unresolved V gene and leave the rest unexplained. The V and J calls and clone size come from that table; D and trimming were worked out from the DNA. This sample lists 70,000 to 75,000 clones; roughly 80% were detected once. Together, the top ten hold 45% to 50% of the sample.

These data belong to a study of T cell responses to AZD1222 COVID-19 vaccine (dated by TCRdb to about 2021). For the wider study: A total of under 250 trial participants underwent TCR sequencing, of whom under 220 had received two doses of AZD1222 and 26 had received two doses of the MenACWY control vaccine. Trial participants were enrolled by age into 18-55, 56-69 and 70-plus year subgroups, with roughly 160, 29 and 62 TCR-sequenced participants respectively.

Study-level results and caveats: In the small 56-69-year group, the increase in depth fell short of significance, most likely because of low power. Spike-specific TCR breadth and depth rose significantly after two AZD1222 doses compared with day 0 and with MenACWY recipients. No day 14 peak-response samples were available, so repertoires were characterized only after the peak T cell response. Only five to seven AZD1222 recipients were SARS-CoV-2 seropositive at baseline, limiting conclusions about previously exposed vaccinees. The whole spike protein was spanned by vaccine-associated CD4 TCRs, and dominant responses were seen in regions 160-218 and 743-854. Participants were mostly white British and included more females than males, and it was suggested by the authors that clonal diversity may have been underestimated. Epitopes outside the regions mutated in the B.1.351 and B.1.1.7 variants were reportedly recognized by nearly half of the unique spike-specific TCRs.

Read against the paper, the sample's time point label means: about 28 days (+/-7) after the second vaccine dose. AZD1222 recipients with second doses at about 4 weeks or about 12 weeks were pooled, because spike-specific TCR depth and breadth did not differ between schedules. The vaccinee samples were drawn from two UK trials, COV001 and COV002, one of which was a single-blind randomized controlled phase 2/3 trial testing AZD1222 (ChAdOx1 nCoV-19) in healthy adults. Trial participant PBMC samples were collected at day 0 and day 28 after the second dose for TCRbeta chain sequencing. The receptor's source is an adult who received the AZD1222 COVID-19 vaccine. The sequencing used peripheral blood, collected 28 days after the second AZD1222 dose.

The CDR3 protein sequence reads: CARSPHGNIQYF. In nucleotide form, the sequence is TGTGCCAGAAGTCCCCACGGGAACATTCAGTACTTC. The V and J genes are TRBV5-3 and TRBJ2-4; no confident D gene assignment can be made. TRBV5-3 is annotated as an ORF whose role is uncertain. V lost 5 bases and J lost 7 bases; the stretch between them is 10 bases long. From the cysteine through the phenylalanine, the CDR3 covers 12 amino acids. Of all the DNA, just the CDR3 is kept, 36 bases in frame from base 1.